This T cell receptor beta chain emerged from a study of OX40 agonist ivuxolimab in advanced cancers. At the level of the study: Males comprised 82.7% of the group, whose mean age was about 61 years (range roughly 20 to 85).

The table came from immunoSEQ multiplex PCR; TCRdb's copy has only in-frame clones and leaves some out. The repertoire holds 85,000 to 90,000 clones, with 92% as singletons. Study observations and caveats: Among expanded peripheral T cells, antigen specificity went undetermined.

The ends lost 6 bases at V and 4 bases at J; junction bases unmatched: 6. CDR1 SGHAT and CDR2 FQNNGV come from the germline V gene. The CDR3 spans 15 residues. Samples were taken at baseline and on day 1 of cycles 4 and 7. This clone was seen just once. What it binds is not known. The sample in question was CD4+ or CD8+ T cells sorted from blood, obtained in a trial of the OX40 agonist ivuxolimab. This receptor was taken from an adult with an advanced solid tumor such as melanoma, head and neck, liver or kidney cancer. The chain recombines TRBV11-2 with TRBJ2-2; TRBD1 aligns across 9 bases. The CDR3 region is CASRSQGAGTGELFF. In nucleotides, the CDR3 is TGTGCCAGCAGATCACAGGGGGCCGGCACCGGGGAGCTGTTTTTT.